The 11 T cell receptor beta chains reported below all come from one sample, sequenced in a study of OX40 agonist ivuxolimab in advanced cancers. Using immunoSEQ multiplex PCR, the repertoire was profiled, and TCRdb retains in-frame clones only, with some absent. The sample includes about 69,000 clones, more than 85% seen only once; the top ten take roughly 0.27%. Source: CD4+ or CD8+ T cells sorted from blood, taken in a trial of the OX40 agonist ivuxolimab. The receptor set was obtained from an adult with an advanced solid tumor such as melanoma, head and neck, liver or kidney cancer.

This chain links TRBV6-6 with TRBJ1-4; TRBD1 is a possible D gene (5 bases). The germline CDR1 and CDR2 sequences are MNHNY and SVGAGI (reference sequence). There are 13 residues in the CDR3. V lost 6 bases to trimming and J lost 8 bases, with 13 bases between them. This CDR3 reads CASRGAGKEKLFF. The CDR3 region has the DNA TGTGCCAGCAGAGGTGCAGGGAAAGAAAAACTGTTTTTT.

A single count supports this clone. CDR3 coding DNA: TGCGCCAGCACCCTAGTAGCGGGAGGTGCCGAGCAGTACTTC. Translating it yields CASTLVAGGAEQYF. The rearrangement uses TRBV10-2 and TRBJ2-7, with TRBD2 matching over 10 bases. The CDR3 has 14 residues. The V gene end was trimmed by 7 bases and the J gene end by 6 bases; junction bases not matched to a gene: 9. CDR1 is WSHSY and CDR2 is SAAADI in the germline V gene.

This clone showed up just once. J is TRBJ1-1 and V is TRBV14; D uncertain. The CDR3 totals 12 residues. The germline gives CDR1 SGHDN, CDR2 FVKESK. The V and J ends lost 0 bases and 10 bases respectively, with 9 bases between them. The CDR3 bases are TGTGCCAGCAGCCAAGACAAGGGCGCAGCTTTCTTT. Residues: CASSQDKGAAFF.

V and J are TRBV30 and TRBJ2-2; D remains ambiguous. V was trimmed by 2 bases and J by 6 bases, leaving 10 bases between them. The germline CDR1 and CDR2 sequences are GTSNPN and SVGIG (reference sequence). This CDR3 region has 13 residues. This chain's CDR3 is CAWSRGIPGELFF. The CDR3 DNA is TGTGCCTGGAGTCGAGGAATCCCCGGGGAGCTGTTTTTT.

This clone was seen once. The chain has TRBV19 and TRBJ1-5, with TRBD1 matching over 11 bases. This CDR3 contains 16 residues. V lost 9 bases, J lost 4 bases, and 11 bases stayed unmatched. Germline CDR1 reads LNHDA; CDR2 reads SQIVND (reference sequence). In DNA form, the CDR3 reads TGTGCCAGCCTAGAACTAGGACAGGGGGCGAATCAGCCCCAGCATTTT. It translates to CASLELGQGANQPQHF.

The rearrangement links TRBV29-1 to TRBJ1-1; no clear D gene. Trimming pared 7 bases from V and 0 bases from J, leaving 15 bases between. This CDR3 has 14 amino acids. CDR1 is SQVTM and CDR2 is ANQGSEA in the germline V gene. The CDR3 DNA reads TGCAGCGCTAAGAGGCAGTCGGTGAACACTGAAGCTTTCTTT. Its translation is CSAKRQSVNTEAFF. The whole variable domain, remainder taken from reference TRBV29-1 and TRBJ1-1, is SAVISQKPSRDICQRGTSLTIQCQVDSQVTMMFWYRQQPGQSLTLIATANQGSEATYESGFVIDKFPISRPNLTFSTLTVSNMSPEDSSIYLCSAKRQSVNTEAFFGQGTRLTVV.

The CDR3 loop reads CASRQRDNEQYF. CDR3 in DNA: TGTGCCAGTCGCCAGCGGGACAACGAGCAGTACTTC. The V and J genes are TRBV2 and TRBJ2-7; tentative D call: TRBD2 (7 bases). Trimming removed 9 bases from V and 5 bases from J, with 14 bases in between. Germline V gene data show CDR1 as SNHLY and CDR2 as FYNNEI. There are 12 residues in the CDR3. The full variable domain, its missing parts supplied by reference TRBV2 and TRBJ2-7, is EPEVTQTPSHQVTQMGQEVILRCVPISNHLYFYWYRQILGQKVEFLVSFYNNEISEKSEIFDDQFSVERPDGSNFTLKIRSTKLEDSAMYFCASRQRDNEQYFGPGTRLTVT.

The V and J genes are TRBV6-4 and TRBJ2-1; D unresolved. There are 11 residues in the CDR3. Germline V CDR1 and CDR2: MRHNA, SNTAGT. Between the trimmed V and J ends, which lost 4 bases and 9 bases, there was a span of 7 bases. The CDR3: CASSGGIEQFF. The DNA of the CDR3 is TGTGCCAGCAGTGGAGGAATTGAGCAGTTCTTC.

The rearrangement joins TRBV5-1 to TRBJ2-1, with D unclear. There are 15 residues in the CDR3. CDR1 SGHRS and CDR2 YFSETQ come from the germline V gene. V gave up 0 bases and J gave up 4 bases, with 11 bases separating them. The CDR3 here is CASSLAISAYNEQFF. The CDR3 DNA is TGCGCCAGCAGCTTGGCTATCAGCGCTTACAATGAGCAGTTCTTC.

The chain has TRBV11-2 and TRBJ1-1; 7 nucleotides line up with TRBD1. The CDR3 spans 15 residues. V was pared by 5 bases and J by 1 base, with 7 bases of the junction left unmatched. Per the germline V gene, CDR1 is SGHAT and CDR2 is FQNNGV. The CDR3 region is CASSKTGTANTEAFF. As DNA, the CDR3 is TGTGCCAGCAGCAAGACCGGGACAGCGAACACTGAAGCTTTCTTT. The full variable domain, completed using reference TRBV11-2 and TRBJ1-1, is EAGVAQSPRYKIIEKRQSVAFWCNPISGHATLYWYQQILGQGPKLLIQFQNNGVVDDSQLPKDRFSAERLKGVDSTLKIQPAKLEDSAVYLCASSKTGTANTEAFFGQGTRLTVV.

This rearrangement joins TRBV20-1 to TRBJ1-1; no reliable D call. This CDR3 region has 11 residues. CDR1 is DFQATT, CDR2 SNEGSKA, per germline (reference sequence). Trimming left V 0 bases short and J 5 bases short, with 4 bases between. The chain's CDR3 is CSAREYTEAFF. The DNA of the CDR3 is TGCAGTGCTAGAGAATATACTGAAGCTTTCTTT.